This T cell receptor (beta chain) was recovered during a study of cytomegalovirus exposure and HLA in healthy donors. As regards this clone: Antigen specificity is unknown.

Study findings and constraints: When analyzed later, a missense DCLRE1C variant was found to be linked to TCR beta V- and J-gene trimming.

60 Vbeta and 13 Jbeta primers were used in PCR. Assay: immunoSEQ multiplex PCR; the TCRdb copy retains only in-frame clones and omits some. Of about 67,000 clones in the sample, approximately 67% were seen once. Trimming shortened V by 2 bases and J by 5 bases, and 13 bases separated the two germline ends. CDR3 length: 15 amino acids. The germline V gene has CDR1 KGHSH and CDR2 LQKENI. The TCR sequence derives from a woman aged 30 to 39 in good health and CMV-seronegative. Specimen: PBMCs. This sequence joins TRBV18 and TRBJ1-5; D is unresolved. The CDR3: CASSPGQAGDQPQHF. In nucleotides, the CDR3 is TGTGCCAGCTCACCAGGTCAGGCCGGCGATCAGCCCCAGCATTTT.